The 9 T cell receptor beta chains below were found in one sample sequenced in a study of OX40 agonist ivuxolimab in advanced cancers. TCRdb's table, derived via immunoSEQ multiplex PCR, lists solely in-frame clones and lacks some. The profile shows tens of thousands of clones, around 84% of them singletons. The starting material was CD4+ or CD8+ T cells sorted from blood, obtained in a trial of the OX40 agonist ivuxolimab. Every receptor here comes from an adult with an advanced solid tumor such as melanoma, head and neck, liver or kidney cancer.

This rearrangement joins TRBV6-6 to TRBJ2-7; D is uncertain. The V and J ends lost 8 bases and 1 base respectively, with 6 bases between them. CDR1 is MNHNY, CDR2 SVGAGI, per germline (reference sequence). The CDR3 has 11 residues. CDR3 protein: CASSESYEQYF. DNA of the CDR3: TGTGCCAGCTCCGAGTCCTACGAGCAGTACTTC.

V is TRBV9 and J is TRBJ2-5, with a weak D call TRBD1 (6 bases). Germline CDR1 and CDR2: SGDLS and YYNGEE. V was pared by 2 bases and J by 3 bases, with 8 bases between. CDR3 size: 13 residues. CDR3 DNA: TGTGCCAGCAGCGTTTCAGGGGAAGAGACCCAGTACTTC. Encoded protein: CASSVSGEETQYF.

This clone was seen once. V gene TRBV10-3 combines with J gene TRBJ1-1; 7 nucleotides match TRBD1. The CDR3 contains 15 residues. J lost 4 bases, V lost 4 bases, and 9 bases had no gene match. The germline V gene encodes CDR1 ENHRY and CDR2 SYGVKD. The CDR3 DNA sequence: TGTGCCATCAGTGCAACAGGGGACGAGGGCACTGAAGCTTTCTTT. It codes for CAISATGDEGTEAFF.

This clone was seen only once. The gene calls are TRBV30 and TRBJ1-1, with D possibly matching TRBD1 (5 bases). Germline values: CDR1 GTSNPN, CDR2 SVGIG (reference sequence). The length of the CDR3 is 18 residues. V was pared by 0 bases and J by 1 base, with 21 bases between. The chain's CDR3 is CAWSVRWGRRGPNTEAFF. As DNA, the CDR3 is TGTGCCTGGAGTGTAAGATGGGGACGGAGGGGTCCGAACACTGAAGCTTTCTTT.

This clone was observed a single time. The chain employs TRBV7-2 and TRBJ1-1; no reliable D call. There are 13 residues in the CDR3. Germline V gives CDR1 SGHTA, CDR2 FQGNSA. Trimming left V 4 bases short and J 0 bases short, with 6 bases between. For the CDR3, the DNA is TGTGCCAGCAGCTCTTCTATGAACACTGAAGCTTTCTTT. Its protein is CASSSSMNTEAFF.

The table lists this clone with a count of one. The chain combines TRBV6-6 with TRBJ1-4; D is possibly TRBD1 (5 bases). Per germline, CDR1 MNHNY and CDR2 SVGAGI (reference sequence). This CDR3 is built from 16 residues. The germline V and J ends were trimmed by 0 bases and 11 bases, with 19 bases remaining between them. The CDR3 coding sequence is TGTGCCAGCAGTTACTCGTCTGGGGACGGCCGGGGGAAACTGTTTTTT. It translates to CASSYSSGDGRGKLFF.

The chain has TRBV6-1 and TRBJ2-1; 9 bases align to TRBD1. The CDR3 extends over 15 amino acids. J gave up 6 bases and V 9 bases, and 12 bases lay outside the gene matches. Germline V lookup: CDR1 MNHNS, CDR2 SASEGT. CDR3 protein: CASAEQGALTNEQFF. In DNA, the CDR3 is TGTGCCAGTGCGGAACAGGGGGCTTTAACCAATGAGCAGTTCTTC.

The chain couples TRBV19 to TRBJ1-2; D not certain. CDR1 is LNHDA and CDR2 is SQIVND in the germline V gene (reference sequence). Trimming removed 6 bases at V and 1 base at J, with 6 bases between. This CDR3 contains 12 residues. The CDR3 coding sequence is TGTGCCAGTAGCTCCTTTAACTATGGCTACACCTTC. Translation: CASSSFNYGYTF.

V usage is TRBV10-3 and J usage is TRBJ2-1, with 8 bases lining up with TRBD1. Germline V gene data show CDR1 as ENHRY and CDR2 as SYGVKD. The ends lost 6 bases at V and 8 bases at J; junction bases unmatched: 6. This CDR3 spans 13 amino acids. The DNA for the CDR3 is TGTGCCATCAGCGGACAGGGATCGGATGAGCAGTTCTTC. It codes for CAISGQGSDEQFF.